This entry features one T cell receptor beta chain sequence. The source of the sample is a study of blood T cell repertoires in COVID-19. Across the whole study: COVID-19 samples from acute and convalescent phases originated in the United States, Italy and Spain. From T cells, B-cell-depleted T cells, or PBMCs came the material, which was cDNA or gDNA.

After removal of 1 base from V and 10 bases from J, the junction contained 7 bases not matched to a gene. CDR3 length: 16 amino acids. CDR1 and CDR2 from the germline V gene are LNHNV and YYDKDF (reference sequence). Original handling: From reference gene primer amplification, estimates of nucleated cell counts were derived. The table came from immunoSEQ multiplex PCR; TCRdb's copy has only in-frame clones and leaves some out. V and J calls and clone size are given by that table; D and trimming were obtained from the DNA. There are approximately 160,000 clones in the sample; around 84% occur only once, and more than 5.5% lies in the top ten.

The sequencing input was peripheral blood. J is TRBJ1-6 and V is TRBV15; 10 bases are shared with TRBD1. The clonotype was recovered from a woman between 50 and 59 years old in a cohort sampled during active or convalescent COVID-19. The DNA for the CDR3 is TGTGCCACCAGCAGAGGACAGGGGGCTTATGGGTCACCCCTCCACTTT. Residues: CATSRGQGAYGSPLHF.